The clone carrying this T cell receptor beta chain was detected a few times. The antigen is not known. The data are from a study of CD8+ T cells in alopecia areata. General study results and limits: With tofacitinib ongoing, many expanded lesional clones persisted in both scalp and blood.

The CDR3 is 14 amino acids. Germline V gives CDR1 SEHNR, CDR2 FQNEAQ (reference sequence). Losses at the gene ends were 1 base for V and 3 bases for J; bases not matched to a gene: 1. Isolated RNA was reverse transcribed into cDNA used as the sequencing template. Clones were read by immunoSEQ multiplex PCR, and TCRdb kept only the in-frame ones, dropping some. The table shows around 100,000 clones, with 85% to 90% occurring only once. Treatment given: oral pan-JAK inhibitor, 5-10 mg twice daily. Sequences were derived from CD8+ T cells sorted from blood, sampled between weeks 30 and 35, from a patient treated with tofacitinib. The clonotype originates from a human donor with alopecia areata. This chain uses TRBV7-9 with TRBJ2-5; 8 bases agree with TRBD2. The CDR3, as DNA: TGTGCCAGCAGCTTAGTTAGCGGGAAAGAGACCCAGTACTTC. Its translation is CASSLVSGKETQYF.